The 30 T cell receptor beta chains given below trace back to one sample, sequenced in a study of blood T cell repertoires in COVID-19. Using immunoSEQ multiplex PCR, the repertoire was profiled, and TCRdb retains in-frame clones only, with some absent. The sample shows fewer than 300,000 clones, approximately 90% of them seen only once. The sequencing sample was made of peripheral blood. These receptors all come from a woman between 25 and 40 years old with COVID-19, enrolled during active disease.

This clone was found once. Additional DNA sequences in this sample encode the identical CDR3. V is TRBV19 and J is TRBJ1-5; 8 bases line up with TRBD1. This CDR3 contains 12 residues. The germline CDR1 and CDR2 sequences are LNHDA and SQIVND (reference sequence). The junction had 4 bases not matched to a gene; V was cut back by 9 bases and J by 6 bases. The CDR3 sequence is CASRQGSQPQHF. DNA of the CDR3: TGTGCCAGCCGACAGGGGTCTCAGCCCCAGCATTTT.

The chain combines TRBV27 with TRBJ1-5, with TRBD1 as a possible D gene (5 bases). CDR1 MNHEY and CDR2 SMNVEV come from the germline V gene (reference sequence). The CDR3 consists of 15 residues. The germline V and J ends were trimmed by 2 bases and 4 bases, with 12 bases remaining between them. The DNA for the CDR3 is TGTGCCAGCAGTTTACAGGCAGGGCCAAATCAGCCCCAGCATTTT. Its protein is CASSLQAGPNQPQHF.

The CDR3 DNA sequence: TGTGCCAGCAGTTACCAAACAGGGGTGAGGGCCACTGAAGCTTTCTTT. This encodes CASSYQTGVRATEAFF. J is TRBJ1-1 and V is TRBV6-5; 7 bases map to TRBD1. The junction had 10 bases not matched to a gene; V was cut back by 2 bases and J by 4 bases. CDR3 length: 16 residues. Looked up from germline, CDR1 is MNHEY and CDR2 is SVGAGI.

This chain links TRBV19 with TRBJ1-1; D not certain. The V gene's germline CDR1 is LNHDA and CDR2 SQIVND (reference sequence). This CDR3 is built from 12 residues. The V and J ends lost 6 bases and 0 bases respectively, with 5 bases between them. The CDR3 protein is CASSEMNTEAFF. The CDR3 nucleotides read TGTGCCAGTAGCGAGATGAACACTGAAGCTTTCTTT.

The chain couples TRBV5-6 to TRBJ1-6, with D unresolved. Per the germline V gene, CDR1 is SGHDT and CDR2 is YYEEEE. Trimming shortened V by 0 bases and J by 12 bases, and 19 bases separated the two germline ends. The CDR3 runs to 16 residues. CDR3 bases: TGTGCCAGCAGCTTGGGGCCATCAAGCACGGGGAGACCCCTCCACTTT. Protein: CASSLGPSSTGRPLHF.

This clone was seen only once. The chain uses TRBV15 and TRBJ2-1; no clear D. Trimming took off 5 bases at V and 0 bases at J, with 11 bases between the two ends. CDR1 is LNHNV, CDR2 YYDKDF, per germline (reference sequence). The CDR3 is made up of 15 amino acids. CDR3 sequence: CATSPSVSSYNEQFF. The CDR3 nucleotides are TGTGCCACCAGCCCGTCGGTTAGCTCCTACAATGAGCAGTTCTTC.

The chain joins TRBV27 to TRBJ2-7; possibly TRBD1 for D (6 bases). This CDR3 is 15 amino acids long. Per germline, CDR1 MNHEY and CDR2 SMNVEV (reference sequence). V was pared by 2 bases and J by 0 bases, with 11 bases between. CDR3 region: CASSLRDTSSYEQYF. CDR3 in DNA: TGTGCCAGCAGTTTAAGGGACACCAGCTCCTACGAGCAGTACTTC.

About this clone: Other nucleotide sequences in the sample specify the same CDR3. The chain carries TRBV5-1 and TRBJ2-1; perhaps TRBD2 as D (5 bases). The V gene's germline CDR1 is SGHRS and CDR2 YFSETQ. V lost 0 bases and J lost 2, with 9 bases in between. The CDR3 length is 15 residues. Written as DNA, the CDR3 is TGCGCCAGCAGCTTGGAAAGCGGAACCTACAATGAGCAGTTCTTC. Protein product: CASSLESGTYNEQFF.

The CDR3 protein is CASSIRAGWEVNSDTQYF. Written as DNA, the CDR3 is TGTGCCAGTAGTATCCGGGCAGGGTGGGAAGTTAACTCAGATACGCAGTATTTT. J is TRBJ2-3 and V is TRBV19; TRBD1 might be the D (5 bases). The V and J ends lost 3 bases and 4 bases respectively, with 23 bases between them. This CDR3 comprises 18 residues. The germline CDR1 and CDR2 sequences are LNHDA and SQIVND (reference sequence).

The chain links TRBV5-1 to TRBJ2-1; 8 bases line up with TRBD2. V shed 4 bases, J shed 8 bases, and the junction held 11 bases outside the gene matches. The CDR3 is 15 amino acids. CDR1 SGHRS and CDR2 YFSETQ come from the germline V gene. CDR3: CASSVTGTSSDEQFF. The CDR3, as DNA: TGCGCCAGCAGCGTAACCGGGACTAGTAGCGATGAGCAGTTCTTC.

The V gene is TRBV5-1, the J gene TRBJ1-1; tentatively, D is TRBD1 (6 bases). CDR3 length: 16 residues. In germline, CDR1 is SGHRS, CDR2 YFSETQ. The ends were cut back, 2 bases at V and 1 base at J, with 15 bases in the middle. The CDR3 DNA reads TGCGCCAGCAGCTTTAACTTCAGGGGTCCGAACACTGAAGCTTTCTTT. This encodes CASSFNFRGPNTEAFF. The variable domain in full, with the rest retrieved from reference TRBV5-1 and TRBJ1-1, is KAGVTQTPRYLIKTRGQQVTLSCSPISGHRSVSWYQQTPGQGLQFLFEYFSETQRNKGNFPGRFSGRQFSNSRSEMNVSTLELGDSALYLCASSFNFRGPNTEAFFGQGTRLTVV.

This clone appeared many times. The chain combines TRBV21-1 with TRBJ2-1; the table assigns TRBD2, which was not confirmed against the DNA. TRBV21-1 is noted as a pseudogene. CDR3 length: 11 amino acids. CDR3 residues: CASSARDCQFF. CDR3 nucleotides: TGTGCCAGCAGCGCCCGGGACTGTCAGTTCTTC.

Regarding this clone: This may stem from a read error, because a much larger clone lies one nucleotide away. The same CDR3 can be traced to other DNA sequences in this sample. The gene calls are TRBV5-1 and TRBJ2-5, with 15 bases lining up with TRBD2. Germline lookup yields CDR1 SGHRS and CDR2 YFSETQ. This CDR3 is 16 amino acids long. CDR3: CASSERTSGRGETQYF. The CDR3 DNA reads TGTGCCAGCAGCGAGAGGACTAGCGGGAGGGGGGAGACCCAGTACTTC.

The genes are TRBV5-6 and TRBJ2-7; D not certain. CDR3 length: 16 amino acids. Trimming took off 2 bases at V and 3 bases at J, with 18 bases between the two ends. CDR1 and CDR2 from the germline V gene are SGHDT and YYEEEE. CDR3 sequence (DNA): TGTGCCAGCAGCTTCTTCCGAGACAATTCTTTCTACGAGCAGTACTTC. Translated: CASSFFRDNSFYEQYF.

The genes are TRBV7-9 and TRBJ1-4; D is undetermined. Deletions cut 1 base from V and 7 bases from J, with 16 bases between. CDR1 and CDR2 (germline): SEHNR, FQNEAQ (reference sequence). The CDR3 loop spans 16 amino acids. Written as DNA, the CDR3 is TGTGCCAGCAGCTTAGTGGGCAGCCCCTTAGGTGAAAAACTGTTTTTT. It translates to CASSLVGSPLGEKLFF.

The chain is built from TRBV11-2 and TRBJ2-7; the D is unclear. Germline assignment: CDR1 SGHAT and CDR2 FQNNGV. Trimming took off 2 bases at V and 9 bases at J, with 11 bases between the two ends. The CDR3 length is 12 residues. The CDR3 loop is CASSLPRQGQYF. As DNA, the CDR3 is TGTGCCAGCAGCTTACCCCGACAAGGGCAGTACTTC.

This chain links TRBV7-2 with TRBJ2-2, with TRBD2 matching 10 bases. CDR1 is SGHTA, CDR2 FQGNSA, per germline. The CDR3 has 16 amino acids. The J segment lost 5 bases and the V segment lost 5 bases, leaving 8 bases of the junction unmatched. The CDR3 loop is CASSQNSGRTTGELFF. CDR3 bases: TGTGCCAGCAGCCAAAATAGCGGGAGGACGACCGGGGAGCTGTTTTTT.

The gene calls are TRBV7-2 and TRBJ1-2, with 9 positions matching TRBD1. This CDR3 region has 13 residues. In germline, CDR1 is SGHTA, CDR2 FQGNSA. V was clipped by 5 bases and J by 7 bases; unmatched bases: 5. The CDR3 spells CASSPGTGIGYTF. CDR3 DNA: TGTGCCAGCAGCCCCGGGACAGGGATTGGCTACACCTTC.

The chain joins TRBV14 to TRBJ2-7; 9 bases fit TRBD1. The germline V gene has CDR1 SGHDN and CDR2 FVKESK. The length of the CDR3 is 15 residues. J gave up 0 bases and V 3 bases, and 3 bases lay outside the gene matches. CDR3 amino acids: CASSQGQGYSYEQYF. The CDR3 DNA follows: TGTGCCAGCAGCCAGGGACAGGGATACTCCTACGAGCAGTACTTC. The whole variable domain, remainder taken from reference TRBV14 and TRBJ2-7, is EAGVTQFPSHSVIEKGQTVTLRCDPISGHDNLYWYRRVMGKEIKFLLHFVKESKQDESGMPNNRFLAERTGGTYSTLKVQPAELEDSGVYFCASSQGQGYSYEQYFGPGTRLTVT.

The chain recombines TRBV3-1 (or the pseudogene TRBV3-2) with TRBJ2-5; 14 bases are a match to TRBD2. The V gene end was trimmed by 3 bases and the J gene end by 5 bases; junction bases not matched to a gene: 5. The CDR3 length is 16 residues. Germline CDR1 reads LGHDT; CDR2 reads YNNKEL (reference sequence). CDR3 coding DNA: TGTGCCAGCAGCCACGGACTAGCGGGAGGATCGGAGACCCAGTACTTC. It codes for CASSHGLAGGSETQYF.

This chain links TRBV6-6 with TRBJ2-7; D might be TRBD2 (6 bases). Germline V gene lookup returns CDR1 MNHNY and CDR2 SVGAGI (reference sequence). The V and J ends lost 2 bases and 11 bases respectively, with 10 bases between them. The CDR3 length is 11 residues. CDR3 region: CASSYRDLEYF. The DNA for the CDR3 is TGTGCCAGCAGTTACAGGGACTTGGAGTACTTC.

This clone was seen many times. This chain joins TRBV6-4 and TRBJ2-1; TRBD2 matches at 16 bases. The germline gives CDR1 MRHNA, CDR2 SNTAGT. The CDR3 has 16 residues. V trimming: 3 bases; J trimming: 8 bases; junction bases outside the gene matches: 4. The CDR3 DNA reads TGTGCCAGCAGTGAGGGACTAGCGGGAGGGCCGGATGAGCAGTTCTTC. The encoded protein is CASSEGLAGGPDEQFF.

This chain uses TRBV12-3 or TRBV12-4 with TRBJ2-5; 7 bases are shared with TRBD1. CDR3 size: 13 residues. V gave up 6 bases and J gave up 4 bases; unmatched junction bases: 5. DNA for the CDR3: TGTGCCAGCAGGTTAACAGGGGTAGAGACCCAGTACTTC. Protein sequence: CASRLTGVETQYF.

This sequence joins TRBV19 and TRBJ2-3; D is possibly TRBD2 (6 bases). The CDR3 is 16 amino acids. Trimming removed 5 bases from V and 0 bases from J, with 15 bases in between. Per the germline V gene, CDR1 is LNHDA and CDR2 is SQIVND (reference sequence). The CDR3 bases are TGTGCCAGTAGTCCCGGGACTCCTTCTAGCACAGATACGCAGTATTTT. Its translation is CASSPGTPSSTDTQYF.

The rearrangement joins TRBV19 to TRBJ2-7, with 7 bases that match TRBD2. Looked up from germline, CDR1 is LNHDA and CDR2 is SQIVND (reference sequence). The CDR3 contains 14 residues. V gave up 7 bases and J gave up 7 bases; unmatched junction bases: 13. CDR3 protein: CASTYSHGGGEQYF. Here the CDR3 DNA reads TGTGCCAGTACCTATTCTCACGGCGGGGGAGAGCAGTACTTC.

This clone was observed once. The gene calls are TRBV6-5 and TRBJ2-7, with D possibly being TRBD2 (5 bases). The germline V and J ends were trimmed by 6 bases and 4 bases, with 13 bases remaining between them. The CDR3 covers 13 residues. Germline loops: CDR1 MNHEY, CDR2 SVGAGI. In DNA form, the CDR3 reads TGTGCCAGCAGCGCAGAAGAGGGATACGAGCAGTACTTC. Translating gives CASSAEEGYEQYF.

The V gene is TRBV29-1, the J gene TRBJ2-1; 11 nucleotides agree with TRBD2. Germline CDR1 is SQVTM and CDR2 is ANQGSEA. The J segment lost 9 bases and the V segment lost 5 bases, leaving 15 bases of the junction unmatched. This CDR3 has 16 amino acids. The CDR3 nucleotides are TGCAGCGTTAGTGTCCCTATACTAGCGGGAGAGGGTGAGCAGTTCTTC. Its translation is CSVSVPILAGEGEQFF.

This clone appeared a few times. The rearrangement uses TRBV24-1 and TRBJ2-1; a weak D match, TRBD2 (7 bases). V lost 5 bases and J 4 bases, leaving 20 bases between the germline ends. Germline-derived CDR1 and CDR2 are KGHDR and SFDVKD. The CDR3 loop spans 17 amino acids. The CDR3 DNA follows: TGTGCCACCAGTGCTGTTTCCCTAGGGGGGGTATACAATGAGCAGTTCTTC. It codes for CATSAVSLGGVYNEQFF.

The gene calls are TRBV21-1 and TRBJ1-1; the table calls TRBD1, which could not be checked here. TRBV21-1 is flagged as a pseudogene. CDR3 length: 17 residues. The CDR3 DNA reads TGTGCCAGCACCCACCAGACAGCTAGTAGGGGGAACACTGAAGCTTTCTTT. Its translation: CASTHQTASRGNTEAFF.

The chain employs TRBV7-6 and TRBJ1-4; 7 bases match TRBD1. Per germline, CDR1 SGHVS and CDR2 FNYEAQ. The CDR3 contains 15 residues. The junction had 4 bases not matched to a gene; V was cut back by 5 bases and J by 1 base. DNA of the CDR3: TGTGCCAGCAGCCCGTGGACAGGAACTAATGAAAAACTGTTTTTT. Protein sequence: CASSPWTGTNEKLFF.